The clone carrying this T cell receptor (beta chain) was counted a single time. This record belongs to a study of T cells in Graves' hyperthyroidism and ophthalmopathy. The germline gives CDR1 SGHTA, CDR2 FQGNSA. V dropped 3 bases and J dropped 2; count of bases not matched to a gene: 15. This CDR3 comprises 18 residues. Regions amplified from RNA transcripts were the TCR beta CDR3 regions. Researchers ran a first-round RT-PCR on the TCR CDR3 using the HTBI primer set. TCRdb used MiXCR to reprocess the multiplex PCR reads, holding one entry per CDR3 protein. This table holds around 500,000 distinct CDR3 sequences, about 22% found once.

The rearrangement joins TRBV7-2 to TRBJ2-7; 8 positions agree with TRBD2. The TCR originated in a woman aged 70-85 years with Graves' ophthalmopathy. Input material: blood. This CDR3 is CASSLGLAGALSPYEQYF. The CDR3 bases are TGTGCCAGCAGCTTGGGGCTAGCGGGCGCGCTTTCCCCCTACGAGCAGTACTTC.